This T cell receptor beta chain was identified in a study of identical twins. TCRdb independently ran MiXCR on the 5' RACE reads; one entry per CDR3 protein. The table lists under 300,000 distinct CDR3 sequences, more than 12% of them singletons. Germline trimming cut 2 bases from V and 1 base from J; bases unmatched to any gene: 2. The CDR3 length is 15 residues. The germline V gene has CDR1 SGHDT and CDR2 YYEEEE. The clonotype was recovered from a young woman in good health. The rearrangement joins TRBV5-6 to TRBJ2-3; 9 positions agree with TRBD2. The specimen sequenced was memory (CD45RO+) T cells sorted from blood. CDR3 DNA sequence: TGTGCCAGCAGCTTAGGCGGGGGGGGCACAGATACGCAGTATTTT. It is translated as CASSLGGGGTDTQYF.